The rows below give T cell receptor beta chains drawn from one sample of a study of cytomegalovirus exposure and HLA in healthy donors. Assay: immunoSEQ multiplex PCR; the TCRdb copy retains only in-frame clones and omits some. Of 85,000 to 100,000 clones listed, about 83% are singletons. The specimen was PBMCs. Receptors originate from a woman between 18 and 29 years old in good health and CMV-seropositive. Both conserved end residues are part of each CDR3. A D gene is named only where the DNA matches it firmly. The size field is filled for only some rows; it gives once, few, many or a size class.

clone_size,d_call,v_call,j_call,cdr3_nt,cdr3_aa
NA,NA,TRBV2,TRBJ1-2,TGTGCCAGCATTGAGGCCAACTATGGCTACACCTTC,CASIEANYGYTF
NA,TRBD2,TRBV5-1,TRBJ2-7,TGCGCCAGCAGCTTGGGGACTAGCGGCTACGAGCAGTACTTC,CASSLGTSGYEQYF
once,TRBD1,TRBV25-1,TRBJ2-7,TGTGCCAGCAGTGACCTCGGACAGGGAGACTACGAGCAGTACTTC,CASSDLGQGDYEQYF
NA,NA,TRBV6-1,TRBJ2-1,TGTGCCAGCACCCTTTGGCGGGGGCCCTTCAATGAGCAGTTCTTC,CASTLWRGPFNEQFF
few,TRBD2,TRBV6-1,TRBJ2-7,TGTGCCAGCAGTGAAGACGCTAGCGGGGTGGGTGAGCAGTACTTC,CASSEDASGVGEQYF
NA,TRBD1,TRBV5-4,TRBJ1-1,TGTGCCAGCAGCTTAAACAGGGGGCGCGGTACTGAAGCTTTCTTT,CASSLNRGRGTEAFF
NA,NA,TRBV29-1,TRBJ1-2,TGCAGCGTTGGTCCCCGCTCAGGGGAATATGGCTACACCTTC,CSVGPRSGEYGYTF
few,NA,TRBV5-6,TRBJ2-7,TGTGCCAGCAGCGCGGGGCATATCTACGAGCAGTACTTC,CASSAGHIYEQYF
NA,NA,TRBV7-9,TRBJ2-3,TGTGCCAGCTGGGACACAACTAAAAGGGATACGCAGTATTTT,CASWDTTKRDTQYF
NA,TRBD1,TRBV6-5,TRBJ1-1,TGTGCCAGCAGTTACCTAGGCAGGGGGACTGAAGCTTTCTTT,CASSYLGRGTEAFF
few,NA,TRBV7-9,TRBJ1-1,TGTGCCAGCAGCTTAGGTCTCGAAGCTTTCTTT,CASSLGLEAFF
NA,NA,TRBV7-2,TRBJ2-1,TGTGCCAGCAGCTTAGTTGGAGGGAAGTACAATGAGCAGTTCTTC,CASSLVGGKYNEQFF
NA,NA,TRBV5-6,TRBJ1-5,TGTGCCAGCAGCTTGGCTGGGAGAAGGAATCAGCCCCAGCATTTT,CASSLAGRRNQPQHF
NA,TRBD2,TRBV28,TRBJ2-3,TGTGCCAGCGGGGAGGGTGCGGGGAGCACAGATACGCAGTATTTT,CASGEGAGSTDTQYF
NA,TRBD2,TRBV11-2,TRBJ2-7,TGTGCCAGCAGCTTGGCGGGGACTATAGAGGAGCAGTACTTC,CASSLAGTIEEQYF
NA,NA,TRBV7-9,TRBJ1-2,TGTGCCAGCAGCTTCGGGGGGGTGGAGGCTAACTATGGCTACACCTTC,CASSFGGVEANYGYTF